This T cell receptor (beta chain) was sequenced in a study of response to subunit inactivated influenza vaccine. Of note for this clonotype: Antigen unknown.

General study results and limits: After each seasonal influenza vaccination, few new T cells are recruited, the authors suggested.

Per the germline V gene, CDR1 is MNHNS and CDR2 is SASEGT. The ends lost 5 bases at V and 0 bases at J; junction bases unmatched: 8. The CDR3 has 19 amino acids. Using its own MiXCR run on the RT-PCR reads, TCRdb lists one record per CDR3 protein. The sample records 600,000 to 850,000 distinct CDR3 sequences, about 15% being singletons. The rearrangement links TRBV6-1 to TRBJ2-6, with 12 bases fitting TRBD2. This material consisted of PBMCs from blood, taken roughly 2 weeks before vaccination. This receptor was identified in a man aged 50-59 years who received an inactivated influenza vaccine. Written as DNA, the CDR3 is TGTGCCAGCAGTCTGACTAGCGGGGGCTTAAGCTCTGGGGCCAACGTCCTGACTTTC. This gives the protein CASSLTSGGLSSGANVLTF.